This section outlines one T cell receptor (beta chain) sequence together with its context. Relapsing-remitting disease, either stable or active, was present in the multiple sclerosis controls, who were treatment-naive patients. The RNA, about 0.45 to 1 ug, was put through reverse transcription using random hexamers. TCRdb used MiXCR to reprocess the immunoSEQ multiplex PCR reads, holding one entry per CDR3 protein. The table includes some 150,000 distinct CDR3 sequences, roughly 96% detected once. The V and J ends lost 1 base and 3 bases respectively, with 13 bases between them. The CDR3 loop spans 14 amino acids. CDR1 is DFQATT and CDR2 is SNEGSKA in the germline V gene (reference sequence). This entry comes from a study of CD8 T cells in Susac syndrome.

The sequence was obtained from a human donor with multiple sclerosis. The V call is TRBV20-1, the J call TRBJ2-7; either TRBD1 or TRBD2 may fit D (6 bases each). The sequenced material came from CD8+ T cells from PBMCs. As DNA, the CDR3 is TGCAGTGCTAGAGTTCGGGGGCAGGGCTACGAGCAGTACTTC. Protein product: CSARVRGQGYEQYF.